Listed below are T cell receptor beta chains from one sample, sequenced in a study of glioma-infiltrating T cells. MiXCR was run by TCRdb on the multiplex PCR reads, yielding one entry per CDR3 protein. The table includes about 410,000 distinct CDR3 sequences, 41% detected once. The sequenced material came from glioma tissue, nonneoplastic brain tissue, or PBMCs (not recorded which). These receptor sequences come from a human donor with low-grade glioma or glioblastoma, undergoing nonglioma brain surgery, or in good health (not recorded which). Both conserved end residues are part of each CDR3. Fields, in order: D gene, V gene, clone size, J gene, CDR3 protein, CDR3 DNA. The D gene is left open where the match is weak. The listing skips clone size in some rows; elsewhere it reads once, few, many or a size class.

d_gene: NA
v_gene: TRBV19
abundance: few
j_gene: TRBJ1-2
CDR3aa: CASSIPRLQPGYTF
CDR3nt: TGTGCCAGTAGTATTCCTAGACTACAACCTGGCTACACCTTC

d_gene: TRBD2
v_gene: TRBV2
abundance: NA
j_gene: TRBJ2-7
CDR3aa: CAIPLAGGYEQYF
CDR3nt: TGTGCCATCCCACTAGCGGGAGGTTACGAGCAGTACTTC

d_gene: NA
v_gene: TRBV20-1
abundance: NA
j_gene: TRBJ1-5
CDR3aa: CSARAVVGGSNQPQHF
CDR3nt: TGCAGTGCTAGGGCGGTGGTCGGGGGGAGCAATCAGCCCCAGCATTTT

d_gene: NA
v_gene: TRBV10-3
abundance: few
j_gene: TRBJ1-3
CDR3aa: CATLRGDSGNTIYF
CDR3nt: TGTGCCACCCTAAGGGGCGATTCTGGAAACACCATATATTTT

d_gene: NA
v_gene: TRBV5-1
abundance: NA
j_gene: TRBJ1-1
CDR3aa: CASSLTTRSMNTEAFF
CDR3nt: TGCGCCAGCAGCCTTACGACACGGAGCATGAACACTGAAGCTTTCTTT

d_gene: TRBD2
v_gene: TRBV20-1
abundance: few
j_gene: TRBJ2-1
CDR3aa: CSARPRLADGFF
CDR3nt: TGCAGTGCTAGACCGCGACTAGCAGACGGGTTCTTC

d_gene: TRBD2
v_gene: TRBV7-2
abundance: NA
j_gene: TRBJ2-7
CDR3aa: CASTAVGLAGEEQYF
CDR3nt: TGTGCCAGCACCGCCGTGGGACTAGCGGGAGAGGAGCAGTACTTC

d_gene: TRBD1
v_gene: TRBV11-1
abundance: NA
j_gene: TRBJ2-1
CDR3aa: CASSIGQGVSNEQFF
CDR3nt: TGTGCCAGCAGCATAGGACAGGGGGTATCAAATGAGCAGTTCTTC

d_gene: NA
v_gene: TRBV27
abundance: many
j_gene: TRBJ1-6
CDR3aa: CASSYNSPLHF
CDR3nt: TGTGCCAGCAGTTATAATTCACCCCTCCACTTT

d_gene: TRBD1
v_gene: TRBV5-1
abundance: NA
j_gene: TRBJ1-1
CDR3aa: CASSSTGDTEAFF
CDR3nt: TGCGCCAGCAGCTCCACAGGGGACACTGAAGCTTTCTTT

d_gene: TRBD2
v_gene: TRBV6-2/TRBV6-3
abundance: NA
j_gene: TRBJ2-1
CDR3aa: CASSPWGTSGSQEQFF
CDR3nt: TGTGCCAGCAGTCCCTGGGGGACTAGCGGCTCCCAAGAGCAGTTCTTC

d_gene: NA
v_gene: TRBV2
abundance: once
j_gene: TRBJ1-1
CDR3aa: CASSLLGGGRGNTKAFF
CDR3nt: TGTGCCAGCAGCCTTCTCGGGGGAGGGAGGGGAAACACTAAAGCTTTCTTT

d_gene: TRBD1
v_gene: TRBV2
abundance: NA
j_gene: TRBJ2-3
CDR3aa: CASIKDRTTDTQYF
CDR3nt: TGTGCCAGCATAAAGGACAGGACCACAGATACGCAGTATTTT

d_gene: NA
v_gene: TRBV20-1
abundance: few
j_gene: TRBJ1-2
CDR3aa: CSARVPGNYGYTF
CDR3nt: TGCAGTGCTAGAGTGCCGGGCAACTATGGCTACACCTTC

d_gene: TRBD1
v_gene: TRBV6-1
abundance: NA
j_gene: TRBJ1-1
CDR3aa: CASSEVSQGAEAFF
CDR3nt: TGTGCTAGCAGTGAAGTATCTCAGGGGGCTGAAGCTTTCTTT

d_gene: NA
v_gene: TRBV6-2/TRBV6-3
abundance: NA
j_gene: TRBJ2-1
CDR3aa: CASSYGPGQGEQFF
CDR3nt: TGTGCCAGCAGTTACGGACCGGGGCAGGGGGAGCAGTTCTTC

d_gene: NA
v_gene: TRBV7-3
abundance: NA
j_gene: TRBJ2-1
CDR3aa: CASSLGGGKSNEQFF
CDR3nt: TGTGCCAGCAGCTTAGGGGGCGGGAAAAGTAATGAGCAGTTCTTC

d_gene: TRBD1
v_gene: TRBV20-1
abundance: few
j_gene: TRBJ1-1
CDR3aa: CSARPRTGGGNTEAFF
CDR3nt: TGCAGTGCTAGGCCCCGGACAGGGGGCGGGAACACTGAAGCTTTCTTT

d_gene: NA
v_gene: TRBV28
abundance: NA
j_gene: TRBJ1-5
CDR3aa: CASSLKQGFNQPQHF
CDR3nt: TGTGCCAGCAGTTTGAAACAGGGTTTCAATCAGCCCCAGCATTTT

d_gene: NA
v_gene: TRBV7-9
abundance: few
j_gene: TRBJ1-5
CDR3aa: CASSDTTGSQPQHF
CDR3nt: TGTGCCAGCAGCGACACTACTGGTTCCCAGCCCCAGCATTTT

d_gene: NA
v_gene: TRBV5-4
abundance: NA
j_gene: TRBJ1-2
CDR3aa: CASSLSGGGGYYGYTF
CDR3nt: TGTGCCAGCAGCTTGAGTGGGGGGGGCGGGTACTATGGCTACACCTTC

d_gene: TRBD1
v_gene: TRBV5-1
abundance: NA
j_gene: TRBJ2-1
CDR3aa: CASSFGSQGQYNEQFF
CDR3nt: TGCGCCAGCAGTTTTGGATCACAGGGGCAGTACAATGAGCAGTTCTTC

d_gene: NA
v_gene: TRBV7-2
abundance: NA
j_gene: TRBJ1-2
CDR3aa: CASSIDSYGYTF
CDR3nt: TGTGCCAGCAGCATTGACAGCTATGGCTACACCTTC

d_gene: NA
v_gene: TRBV19
abundance: NA
j_gene: TRBJ2-5
CDR3aa: CASSRRDSLSVQTQYF
CDR3nt: TGTGCCAGTAGTAGAAGAGACAGCCTCTCGGTGCAGACCCAGTACTTC

d_gene: TRBD2
v_gene: TRBV29-1
abundance: NA
j_gene: TRBJ2-3
CDR3aa: CSVGRAGASTDTQYF
CDR3nt: TGCAGCGTTGGAAGAGCGGGAGCTAGCACAGATACGCAGTATTTT

d_gene: TRBD2
v_gene: TRBV7-2
abundance: few
j_gene: TRBJ2-1
CDR3aa: CASSLRTSYYYNEQFF
CDR3nt: TGTGCCAGCAGCTTAAGGACTAGCTATTATTACAATGAGCAGTTCTTC

d_gene: TRBD1
v_gene: TRBV7-9
abundance: NA
j_gene: TRBJ2-1
CDR3aa: CASSLTSGGLDEQLF
CDR3nt: TGTGCCAGCAGTCTTACCTCAGGGGGCTTAGATGAGCAGCTCTTC

d_gene: NA
v_gene: TRBV7-2
abundance: NA
j_gene: TRBJ2-1
CDR3aa: CASSWSSGNEQFF
CDR3nt: TGTGCCAGCAGCTGGAGTAGCGGCAATGAGCAGTTCTTC

d_gene: NA
v_gene: TRBV28
abundance: many
j_gene: TRBJ1-2
CDR3aa: CAVYRTSNYGYTF
CDR3nt: TGTGCCGTCTACAGGACCTCTAACTATGGCTACACCTTC

d_gene: NA
v_gene: TRBV19
abundance: NA
j_gene: TRBJ2-2
CDR3aa: CASTSPRVTNTGELFF
CDR3nt: TGTGCCAGTACCTCCCCCCGAGTTACGAACACCGGGGAGCTGTTTTTT

d_gene: NA
v_gene: TRBV7-2
abundance: NA
j_gene: TRBJ2-7
CDR3aa: CASSSFERAYEQYF
CDR3nt: TGTGCCAGCAGCTCGTTTGAGCGGGCCTACGAGCAGTACTTC

d_gene: TRBD1
v_gene: TRBV11-2
abundance: NA
j_gene: TRBJ2-7
CDR3aa: CASSPYRDRMCEQYF
CDR3nt: TGTGCCAGCAGCCCCTACCGGGACAGGATGTGCGAGCAGTACTTC

d_gene: TRBD1
v_gene: TRBV10-2
abundance: many
j_gene: TRBJ2-1
CDR3aa: CASSEAGQGYNEQFF
CDR3nt: TGCGCCAGCAGTGAAGCGGGACAGGGTTACAATGAGCAGTTCTTC

d_gene: NA
v_gene: TRBV28
abundance: many
j_gene: TRBJ2-7
CDR3aa: CASSPTSKGQYF
CDR3nt: TGTGCCAGCAGTCCCACATCTAAGGGGCAGTACTTC

d_gene: NA
v_gene: TRBV20-1
abundance: NA
j_gene: TRBJ2-2
CDR3aa: CSAGTANTEELFF
CDR3nt: TGCAGTGCTGGTACGGCGAACACCGAGGAGCTGTTTTTT

d_gene: NA
v_gene: TRBV7-9
abundance: NA
j_gene: TRBJ2-7
CDR3aa: CASSLSTFTTYEQYF
CDR3nt: TGTGCCAGCAGCCTCTCCACCTTTACGACCTACGAGCAGTACTTC

d_gene: NA
v_gene: TRBV28
abundance: few
j_gene: TRBJ1-5
CDR3aa: CASGTLWPGNQPQHF
CDR3nt: TGTGCCAGTGGGACATTATGGCCTGGCAATCAGCCCCAGCATTTT

d_gene: NA
v_gene: TRBV10-3
abundance: NA
j_gene: TRBJ1-5
CDR3aa: CAISESRDQPQHF
CDR3nt: TGTGCCATCAGTGAGTCGAGGGATCAGCCCCAGCATTTT

d_gene: NA
v_gene: TRBV6-5
abundance: many
j_gene: TRBJ2-3
CDR3aa: CASSYSSPTDTQYF
CDR3nt: TGTGCCAGCAGTTACTCCTCCCCCACAGATACGCAGTATTTT

d_gene: NA
v_gene: TRBV2
abundance: NA
j_gene: TRBJ1-1
CDR3aa: CASSTGRISAFF
CDR3nt: TGTGCCAGCTCTACAGGGCGTATATCAGCTTTCTTT